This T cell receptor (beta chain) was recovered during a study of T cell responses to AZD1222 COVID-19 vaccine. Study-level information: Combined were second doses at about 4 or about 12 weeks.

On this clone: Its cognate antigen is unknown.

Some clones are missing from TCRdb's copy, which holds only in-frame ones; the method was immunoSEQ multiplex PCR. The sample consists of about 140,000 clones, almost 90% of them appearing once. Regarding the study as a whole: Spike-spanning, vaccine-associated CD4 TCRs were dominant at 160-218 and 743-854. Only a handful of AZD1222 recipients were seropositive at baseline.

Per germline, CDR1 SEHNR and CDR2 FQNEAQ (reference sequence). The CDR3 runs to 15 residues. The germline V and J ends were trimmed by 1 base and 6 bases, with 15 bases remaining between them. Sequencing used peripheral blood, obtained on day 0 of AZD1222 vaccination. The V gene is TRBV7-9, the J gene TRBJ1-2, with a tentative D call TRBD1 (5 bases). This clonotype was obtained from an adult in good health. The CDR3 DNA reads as TGTGCCAGCAGCTTAGTGGGGGACTCTTCTCATGGCTACACCTTC. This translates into CASSLVGDSSHGYTF. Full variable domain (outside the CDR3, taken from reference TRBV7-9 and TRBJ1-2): DTGVSQNPRHKITKRGQNVTFRCDPISEHNRLYWYRQTLGQGPEFLTYFQNEAQLEKSRLLSDRFSAERPKGSFSTLEIQRTEQGDSAMYLCASSLVGDSSHGYTFGSGTRLTVV.